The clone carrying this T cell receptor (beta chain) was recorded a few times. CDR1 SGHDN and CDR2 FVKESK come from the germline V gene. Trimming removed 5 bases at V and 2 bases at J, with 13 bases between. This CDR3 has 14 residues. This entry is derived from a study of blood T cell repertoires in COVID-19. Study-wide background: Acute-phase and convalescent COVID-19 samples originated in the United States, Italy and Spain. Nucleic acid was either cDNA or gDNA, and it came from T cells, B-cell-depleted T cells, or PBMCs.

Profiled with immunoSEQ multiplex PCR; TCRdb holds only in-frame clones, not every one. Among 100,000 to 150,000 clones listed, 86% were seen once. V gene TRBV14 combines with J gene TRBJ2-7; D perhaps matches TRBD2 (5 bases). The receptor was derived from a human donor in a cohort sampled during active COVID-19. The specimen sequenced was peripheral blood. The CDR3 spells CASSFDYNPYEQYF. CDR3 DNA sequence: TGTGCCAGCAGCTTTGACTATAACCCCTACGAGCAGTACTTC. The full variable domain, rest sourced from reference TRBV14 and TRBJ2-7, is EAGVTQFPSHSVIEKGQTVTLRCDPISGHDNLYWYRRVMGKEIKFLLHFVKESKQDESGMPNNRFLAERTGGTYSTLKVQPAELEDSGVYFCASSFDYNPYEQYFGPGTRLTVT.